Shown below are 5 T cell receptor beta chains from a single sample sequenced in a study of blood T cell repertoires in COVID-19. Assay used: immunoSEQ multiplex PCR; TCRdb lists only in-frame clones, some missing. Of approximately 170,000 clones listed, approximately 84% were seen once; the top ten hold around 2.7%. Source material: peripheral blood. These receptors all come from an elderly woman with COVID-19, enrolled during active disease.

In this sample, this clone turned up a few times. V is TRBV18 and J is TRBJ1-5; perhaps TRBD1 as D (5 bases). V was trimmed by 6 bases and J by 7 bases, leaving 16 bases between them. The CDR3 is 14 residues long. CDR1 is KGHSH, CDR2 LQKENI, per germline. The CDR3 loop reads CASSWGGKEQPQHF. CDR3 coding DNA: TGTGCCAGCTCTTGGGGCGGGAAGGAACAGCCCCAGCATTTT.

V and J are TRBV19 and TRBJ2-1; 10 bases are shared with TRBD2. This CDR3 spans 16 amino acids. The trim removed 5 bases at V and 6 bases at J, leaving 10 bases unmatched. Germline loops: CDR1 LNHDA, CDR2 SQIVND (reference sequence). The CDR3 region has the DNA TGTGCCAGTAGTGCCCGGACTAGCGGTTTCCTCAATGAGCAGTTCTTC. Protein product: CASSARTSGFLNEQFF.

This clone was counted only a few times. This chain links TRBV5-5 with TRBJ2-7, with 9 bases fitting TRBD1. With 4 bases clipped from V and 3 bases from J, the junction kept 14 bases outside the gene matches. Germline loops: CDR1 SGHKS, CDR2 YYEKEE (reference sequence). CDR3 length: 17 amino acids. The CDR3 here is CASSQTPGQGVGYEQYF. The CDR3 bases are TGTGCCAGCAGCCAAACCCCGGGACAGGGAGTGGGCTACGAGCAGTACTTC.

The rearrangement links TRBV5-6 to TRBJ1-1, with unresolved D. The CDR3 runs 15 residues. The germline V gene has CDR1 SGHDT and CDR2 YYEEEE. V gave up 0 bases and J gave up 2 bases, with 11 bases separating them. The chain's CDR3 is CASSLVGGDNTEAFF. As DNA, the CDR3 is TGTGCCAGCAGCTTGGTAGGCGGAGATAACACTGAAGCTTTCTTT.

The chain couples TRBV4-3 to TRBJ1-1; 7 bases agree with TRBD1. Germline V lookup: CDR1 LGHNA, CDR2 YSLEER. This CDR3 has 17 residues. V gave up 4 bases and J gave up 0 bases; unmatched junction bases: 11. CDR3 DNA sequence: TGCGCCAGCAGCCTGTTGCGGGACAGCCCCGTGAACACTGAAGCTTTCTTT. This gives the protein CASSLLRDSPVNTEAFF.